The 25 T cell receptor beta chains given below trace back to one sample, sequenced in a study of cytomegalovirus exposure and HLA in healthy donors. Use of 60 Vbeta and 13 Jbeta primers characterized the PCR. Clones were read by immunoSEQ multiplex PCR, and TCRdb kept only the in-frame ones, dropping some. The table has tens of thousands of clones, roughly 78% seen once. Sequenced material: PBMCs. These receptors all come from a man aged 40-55 years in good health and CMV-seronegative.

This chain joins TRBV19 and TRBJ2-3; 7 nucleotides match TRBD1. The junction had 10 bases not matched to a gene; V was cut back by 4 bases and J by 3 bases. Germline-derived CDR1 and CDR2 are LNHDA and SQIVND (reference sequence). The CDR3 loop spans 16 amino acids. Here the CDR3 DNA reads TGTGCCAGTAGTACATCACCGGGACAGACTACAGATACGCAGTATTTT. Its protein is CASSTSPGQTTDTQYF.

For the CDR3, the DNA is TGTGCCAGCAGTTACCATCGGGAAACTAGGGCCTATGGCTACACCTTC. This gives the protein CASSYHRETRAYGYTF. The chain links TRBV6-5 to TRBJ1-2; no clear D gene. With 2 bases removed from V and 4 bases from J, the gap between germline ends came to 17 bases. This CDR3 is 16 amino acids long. Germline CDR1 and CDR2: MNHEY and SVGAGI.

In its sample, this clone was seen a few times. V gene TRBV10-3 combines with J gene TRBJ1-5; no clear D gene. The CDR3 contains 14 residues. Germline CDR1 reads ENHRY; CDR2 reads SYGVKD. The ends were cut back, 6 bases at V and 0 bases at J, with 9 bases in the middle. The CDR3 bases are TGTGCCATCAGCGTCAGTCTTAGCAATCAGCCCCAGCATTTT. The encoded protein is CAISVSLSNQPQHF.

The chain joins TRBV28 to TRBJ2-7, with 7 bases lining up with TRBD1. The germline V gene has CDR1 MDHEN and CDR2 SYDVKM. V dropped 4 bases and J dropped 7; count of bases not matched to a gene: 4. The CDR3 runs to 12 residues. The CDR3 loop is CASSSLQGEQYF. For the CDR3, the DNA is TGTGCCAGCAGTTCCCTACAGGGGGAGCAGTACTTC.

This chain uses TRBV28 with TRBJ2-7; 8 nucleotides line up with TRBD1. This CDR3 region has 13 residues. J lost 2 bases, V lost 6 bases, and 3 bases had no gene match. Looked up from germline, CDR1 is MDHEN and CDR2 is SYDVKM. CDR3 in DNA: TGTGCCAGCAGGACAGGGGCGGCCTACGAGCAGTACTTC. Translated: CASRTGAAYEQYF.

This clone was picked up a small number of times. The rearrangement uses TRBV28 and TRBJ1-5; 9 bases fit TRBD1. J gave up 7 bases and V 4 bases, and 8 bases lay outside the gene matches. The CDR3 loop spans 15 amino acids. From germline, CDR1 is MDHEN and CDR2 SYDVKM. CDR3 protein: CASSSTGGDRQPQHF. CDR3 coding DNA: TGTGCCAGCAGTTCGACAGGGGGAGATAGGCAGCCCCAGCATTTT.

A note on this clone: One end of the junction is discordant with germline, which a read error may explain. The chain uses TRBV7-3 and TRBJ1-2; D unresolved. This CDR3 spans 15 amino acids. CDR1 and CDR2 (germline): SGHTA, FQGTGA. The chain's CDR3 is CSSSFPRGDNYGYTF. In DNA form, the CDR3 reads TGTTCCAGCAGCTTCCCTCGCGGAGATAACTATGGCTACACCTTC.

The rearrangement uses TRBV11-2 and TRBJ2-5; TRBD2 is a possible D gene (5 bases). The CDR3 contains 12 residues. V was shortened by 4 bases and J by 5 bases, with 8 bases between the two germline ends. Germline assignment: CDR1 SGHAT and CDR2 FQNNGV. CDR3 DNA: TGTGCCAGCAGCTCGGGGTGGGAGACCCAGTACTTC. Residues: CASSSGWETQYF.

V is TRBV11-1 and J is TRBJ1-6; 9 bases agree with TRBD1. V dropped 5 bases and J dropped 10; count of bases not matched to a gene: 12. CDR1 and CDR2 from the germline V gene are SGHAT and FQDESV (reference sequence). The CDR3 is made up of 16 amino acids. The CDR3 sequence is CASSPYAGTGWSPLHF. The CDR3 DNA sequence: TGTGCCAGCAGCCCCTATGCCGGGACAGGGTGGTCACCCCTCCACTTT.

About this clone itself: Other DNA sequences in the sample encode the same CDR3. The V gene is TRBV19, the J gene TRBJ1-2; tentatively, D is TRBD1 (6 bases). This CDR3 contains 12 residues. Germline V gene sequence: CDR1 LNHDA, CDR2 SQIVND (reference sequence). Trimming left V 10 bases short and J 6 bases short, with 15 bases between. The chain's CDR3 is CATTQQGDGYTF. DNA for the CDR3: TGTGCCACTACCCAACAGGGTGATGGCTACACCTTC.

This sequence joins TRBV5-5 and TRBJ1-2; D unresolved. Germline V CDR1 and CDR2: SGHKS, YYEKEE (reference sequence). Trimming removed 0 bases at V and 4 bases at J, with 19 bases between. The CDR3 covers 17 residues. The CDR3 region has the DNA TGTGCCAGCAGCTTGGCCTTAATAGTGGGAGGCGGCTATGGCTACACCTTC. As protein: CASSLALIVGGGYGYTF.

The chain is built from TRBV9 and TRBJ2-1, with TRBD2 identical over 10 bases. This CDR3 comprises 17 residues. V dropped 3 bases and J dropped 8; count of bases not matched to a gene: 14. CDR1 and CDR2 (germline): SGDLS, YYNGEE. The CDR3 protein is CASSAPRGLAVKDEQFF. As DNA, the CDR3 is TGTGCCAGCAGCGCCCCCCGCGGACTAGCGGTTAAGGATGAGCAGTTCTTC.

The rearrangement uses TRBV5-1 and TRBJ1-2; a possible D gene is TRBD1 (6 bases). The CDR3 extends over 13 amino acids. CDR1 SGHRS and CDR2 YFSETQ come from the germline V gene. Trimming removed 3 bases from V and 0 bases from J, with 6 bases in between. This chain's CDR3 is CASSSGANYGYTF. Written as DNA, the CDR3 is TGCGCCAGCAGCTCAGGGGCTAACTATGGCTACACCTTC.

The rearrangement links TRBV4-1 to TRBJ2-7; D might be TRBD1 (6 bases). The CDR3 totals 16 residues. V shed 4 bases and J shed 2 bases, with 18 bases lying between them. Germline V CDR1 and CDR2: MGHRA, YSYEKL. The DNA for the CDR3 is TGCGCCAGCAGCCGAGGCAGTCACTCAGGGGCCTACGAGCAGTACTTC. Encoded protein: CASSRGSHSGAYEQYF.

The CDR3 region is CASSYSPGLNTEAFF. The CDR3 coding sequence is TGTGCCAGCAGTTACTCGCCAGGTCTGAACACTGAAGCTTTCTTT. V usage is TRBV6-6 and J usage is TRBJ1-1, with D hard to call. Trimming stripped 0 bases from V and 0 bases from J, with 8 bases between. From germline, CDR1 is MNHNY and CDR2 SVGAGI (reference sequence). This CDR3 region has 15 residues.

On this clone: This specimen includes other DNA sequences encoding the same CDR3. The V and J genes are TRBV11-3 and TRBJ2-2; the D is unclear. This CDR3 spans 12 amino acids. V lost 8 bases and J lost 4, with 8 bases in between. CDR1 is SGHNT and CDR2 is YENEEA in the germline V gene. As DNA, the CDR3 is TGTGCCAGCTCTCCGGGCACCGGGGAGCTGTTTTTT. It translates to CASSPGTGELFF.

The chain couples TRBV11-2 to TRBJ2-7; D not certain. The germline V gene has CDR1 SGHAT and CDR2 FQNNGV. Trimming took 5 bases from V and 0 from J, leaving 11 bases between them. The CDR3 has 14 amino acids. The CDR3 reads CASSPTAGSYEQYF. Here the CDR3 DNA reads TGTGCCAGCAGCCCTACCGCTGGCTCCTACGAGCAGTACTTC.

This clone was observed once. The chain uses TRBV11-3 and TRBJ2-3; 9 bases line up with TRBD2. The CDR3 contains 15 residues. The germline CDR1 and CDR2 sequences are SGHNT and YENEEA. Trimming took 3 bases from V and 1 from J; bases not matched to a gene: 2. CDR3: CASSFRLAGTDTQYF. Written as DNA, the CDR3 is TGTGCCAGCAGCTTCAGACTAGCGGGCACAGATACGCAGTATTTT.

In this sample, this clone turned up once. This rearrangement joins TRBV9 to TRBJ2-5; 12 bases fit TRBD2. Germline trimming cut 4 bases from V and 2 bases from J; bases unmatched to any gene: 6. Germline loops: CDR1 SGDLS, CDR2 YYNGEE. This CDR3 region has 16 residues. This CDR3 reads CASSPRTSGTQETQYF. The CDR3 nucleotides are TGTGCCAGCAGCCCCCGGACTAGCGGGACGCAAGAGACCCAGTACTTC.

As concerns this clone: A read error may produce the germline difference seen at one junction end. The rearrangement links TRBV7-3 to TRBJ1-5, with TRBD1 as a possible D gene (6 bases). The CDR3 has 20 amino acids. Germline CDR1 SGHTA, CDR2 FQGTGA. In DNA form, the CDR3 reads TGTGCCAGCGGCTTTGCTTATATCCAGGGGCCCAAATATAGCAATCAGCCCCAGCATTTT. This codes for CASGFAYIQGPKYSNQPQHF. Full variable domain (rest looked up from reference TRBV7-3 and TRBJ1-5): GAGVSQTPSNKVTEKGKYVELRCDPISGHTALYWYRQSLGQGPEFLIYFQGTGAADDSGLPNDRFFAVRPEGSVSTLKIQRTERGDSAVYLCASGFAYIQGPKYSNQPQHFGDGTRLSIL.

The chain couples TRBV4-2 to TRBJ1-2, with 11 bases aligning to TRBD1. Germline-derived CDR1 and CDR2 are LGHNA and YNFKEQ. After removal of 2 bases from V and 4 bases from J, the junction contained 12 bases not matched to a gene. The CDR3 consists of 18 residues. The CDR3 DNA follows: TGTGCCAGCAGCCAACAACGCTTGGGACAGGGGGTGGTCTATGGCTACACCTTC. Protein product: CASSQQRLGQGVVYGYTF.

The V gene is TRBV19, the J gene TRBJ1-1; D not certain. Germline V CDR1 and CDR2: LNHDA, SQIVND (reference sequence). The CDR3 extends over 13 amino acids. Trimming removed 7 bases from V and 4 bases from J, with 13 bases in between. CDR3 sequence (DNA): TGTGCCAGTAAAGGCCCGGGGAGCACTGAAGCTTTCTTT. Translation gives CASKGPGSTEAFF.

The rearrangement joins TRBV28 to TRBJ2-7, with TRBD1 matching 9 bases. Germline CDR1 reads MDHEN; CDR2 reads SYDVKM. V dropped 7 bases and J dropped 10; count of bases not matched to a gene: 8. The CDR3 spans 12 residues. The chain's CDR3 is CASTMGQGGQYF. The CDR3 DNA reads as TGTGCCAGCACCATGGGACAGGGAGGACAGTACTTC.

This clone was observed once. V and J are TRBV11-2 and TRBJ2-1; the D gene is possibly TRBD2 (6 bases). The V gene lost 1 base and the J gene lost 6 bases, with 10 bases spanning the gap. Per the germline V gene, CDR1 is SGHAT and CDR2 is FQNNGV. This CDR3 contains 14 residues. The CDR3 DNA is TGTGCCAGCAGCTTAGTTAGGGGAGGCAATGAGCAGTTCTTC. Translated, it gives CASSLVRGGNEQFF.

V is TRBV5-1 and J is TRBJ2-1, with 10 bases that match TRBD2. The CDR3 is 15 amino acids. Germline values: CDR1 SGHRS, CDR2 YFSETQ. Trimming at V came to 2 bases and at J to 4 bases, leaving 3 bases not matched to a gene. The CDR3 sequence is CASSFLAGVYNEQFF. In DNA, the CDR3 is TGCGCCAGCAGCTTCCTAGCGGGGGTATACAATGAGCAGTTCTTC.